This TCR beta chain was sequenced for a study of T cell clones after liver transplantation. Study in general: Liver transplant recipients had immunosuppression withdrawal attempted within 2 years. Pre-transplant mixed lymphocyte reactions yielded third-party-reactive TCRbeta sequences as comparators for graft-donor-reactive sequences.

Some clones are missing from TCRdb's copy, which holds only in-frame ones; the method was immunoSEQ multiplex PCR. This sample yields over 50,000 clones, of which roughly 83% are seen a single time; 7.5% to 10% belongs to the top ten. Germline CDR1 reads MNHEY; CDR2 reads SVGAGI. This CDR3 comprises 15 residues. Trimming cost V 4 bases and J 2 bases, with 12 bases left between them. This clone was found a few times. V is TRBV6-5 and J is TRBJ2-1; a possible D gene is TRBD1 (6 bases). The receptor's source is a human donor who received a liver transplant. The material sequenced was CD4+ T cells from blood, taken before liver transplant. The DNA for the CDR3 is TGTGCCAGCAGTTCCTCAGAGGGGGCCTACAATGAGCAGTTCTTC. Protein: CASSSSEGAYNEQFF.